This T cell receptor (beta chain) came from a study of blood T cell repertoires in COVID-19. Assay used: immunoSEQ multiplex PCR; TCRdb lists only in-frame clones, some missing. The sample has approximately 89,000 clones; roughly 85% are singletons. Between the trimmed V and J ends, which lost 0 bases and 3 bases, there was a span of 10 bases. Germline V lookup: CDR1 SGHTS, CDR2 YDEGEE. CDR3 length: 14 residues. The receptor comes from a man in his 70s with acute or convalescent COVID-19. This sequence joins TRBV5-8 and TRBJ2-7; D unresolved. Sequencing input: peripheral blood. CDR3 bases: TGTGCCAGCAGCTTGGGGTGGGCGCGCTACGAGCAGTACGTC. Its translation: CASSLGWARYEQYV.